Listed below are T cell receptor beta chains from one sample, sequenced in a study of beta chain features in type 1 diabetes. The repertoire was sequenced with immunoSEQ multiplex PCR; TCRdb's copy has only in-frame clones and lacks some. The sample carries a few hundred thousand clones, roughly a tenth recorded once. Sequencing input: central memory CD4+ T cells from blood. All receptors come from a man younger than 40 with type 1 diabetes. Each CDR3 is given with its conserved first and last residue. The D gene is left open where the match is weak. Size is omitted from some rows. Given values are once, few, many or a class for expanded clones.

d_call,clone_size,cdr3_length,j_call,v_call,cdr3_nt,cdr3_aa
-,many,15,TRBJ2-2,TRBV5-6,TGTGCCAGCAGCTTTCAAGAGCATGGCACCGGGGAGCTGTTTTTT,CASSFQEHGTGELFF
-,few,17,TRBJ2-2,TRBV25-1,TGTGCCAGCAGTGAATACTTGAGCGGATGGGGCACCGGGGAGCTGTTTTTT,CASSEYLSGWGTGELFF
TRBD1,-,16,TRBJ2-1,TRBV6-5,TGTGCCAGCAGTTACCACCCGGGACAGGGGGAGAATGAGCAGTTCTTC,CASSYHPGQGENEQFF
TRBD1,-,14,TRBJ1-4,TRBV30,TGTGCCTGGAGTAAGGGGGCTCTTAATGAAAAACTGTTTTTT,CAWSKGALNEKLFF
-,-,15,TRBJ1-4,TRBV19,TGTGCCAGTAGCGGACTGGATTCGCCTAATGAAAAACTGTTTTTT,CASSGLDSPNEKLFF
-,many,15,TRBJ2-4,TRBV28,TGTGCCAGCAGTTCCCGGTTTCTAGGCAAAAACATTCAGTACTTC,CASSSRFLGKNIQYF
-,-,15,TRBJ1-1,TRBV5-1,TGCGCCAGCAGCTTACTCGCCGGGTCTGGGAAGGAAGCTTTCTTT,CASSLLAGSGKEAFF
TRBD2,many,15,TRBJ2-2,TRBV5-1,TGCGCCAGCAGCATGACTAGCGGGACCACCGGGGAGCTGTTTTTT,CASSMTSGTTGELFF
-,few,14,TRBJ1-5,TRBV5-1,TGCGCCAGCAGCTTGGGGGGAGATCGGCAGCCCCAGCATTTT,CASSLGGDRQPQHF
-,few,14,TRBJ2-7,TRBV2,TGTGCCAGCACGAACGGGCAGGGATCCTACGAGCAGTACTTC,CASTNGQGSYEQYF
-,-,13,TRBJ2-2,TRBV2,TGTGCCAGCAGAGGCCTAGATACCGGGGAGCTGTTTTTT,CASRGLDTGELFF
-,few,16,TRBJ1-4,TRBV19,TGTGCCAGTAGTACGACAACACAGGCAACTAATGAAAAACTGTTTTTT,CASSTTTQATNEKLFF
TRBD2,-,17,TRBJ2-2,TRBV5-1,TGCGCCAGCAGCTTGGACGCTAGCGGATCGAACACCGGGGAGCTGTTTTTT,CASSLDASGSNTGELFF
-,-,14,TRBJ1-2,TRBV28,TGTGCCAGCAGCCTAGGGGGTGCTTCGTATGGCTACACCTTC,CASSLGGASYGYTF
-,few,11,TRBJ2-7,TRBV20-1,TGCAGTGGGGGGGGCAGTTACGAGCAGTACTTC,CSGGGSYEQYF
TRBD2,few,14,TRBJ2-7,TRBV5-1,TGCGCCAGCAGCCCCACTAGCGGCCCCTACGAGCAGTACTTC,CASSPTSGPYEQYF
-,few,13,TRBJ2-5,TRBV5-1,TGCGCCAGCAGCTTGGTTCAAGGGGAGACCCAGTACTTC,CASSLVQGETQYF
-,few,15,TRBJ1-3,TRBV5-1,TGCGCCAGCAGGGCGGAGGGGAGCTCTGGAAACACCATATATTTT,CASRAEGSSGNTIYF
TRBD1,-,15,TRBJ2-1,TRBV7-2,TGTGCCAGCAGCTCCGGGACAGGGGGATACAATGAGCAGTTCTTC,CASSSGTGGYNEQFF
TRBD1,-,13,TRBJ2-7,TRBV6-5,TGTGCCAGCAGAAGACAGGGGGCTGATGAGCAGTACTTC,CASRRQGADEQYF
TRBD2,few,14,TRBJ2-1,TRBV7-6,TGTGCCAGCAGCTTACTCGCTGGGGGGGATGAGCAGTTCTTC,CASSLLAGGDEQFF
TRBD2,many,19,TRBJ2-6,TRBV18,TGTGCCAGCTCTCCAGTAACACTAGCGGGCCACTCTGGGGCCAACGTCCTGACTTTC,CASSPVTLAGHSGANVLTF
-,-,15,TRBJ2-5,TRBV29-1,TGCAGCGTTAAGGGGGTCCCCTCGGGGAAAGAGACCCAGTACTTC,CSVKGVPSGKETQYF
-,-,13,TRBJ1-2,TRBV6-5,TGTGCCAGCCTAGGGAAGGCCATCTATGGCTACACCTTC,CASLGKAIYGYTF
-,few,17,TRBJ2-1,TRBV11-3,TGTGCCAGCAGGTTCGGAGCGGCTCTGAGCTCCTACAATGAGCAGTTCTTC,CASRFGAALSSYNEQFF
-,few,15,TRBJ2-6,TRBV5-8,TGTGCCAGCAGGGGGGCATTTGGTGGGGCCAACGTCCTGACTTTC,CASRGAFGGANVLTF
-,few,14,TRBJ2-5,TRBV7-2,TGTGCCAGCAGCTTAGCCCAGGGTAGAGAGACCCAGTACTTC,CASSLAQGRETQYF
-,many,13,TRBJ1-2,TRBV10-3,TGTGCCATCAGTTGGCGGGGGGCTGATGGCTACACCTTC,CAISWRGADGYTF
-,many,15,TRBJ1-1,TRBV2,TGTGCCAGCAGTGGGCCGGGGGGGGCGAACACTGAAGCTTTCTTT,CASSGPGGANTEAFF
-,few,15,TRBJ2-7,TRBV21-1,TGTGCCAGCAGCAAAGGGGGACAGGGACTCTACGAGCAGTACTTC,CASSKGGQGLYEQYF
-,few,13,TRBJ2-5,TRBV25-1,TGTGCCAGCAGCCGCAGGACAGCAGAGACCCAGTACTTC,CASSRRTAETQYF
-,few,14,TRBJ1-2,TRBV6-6,TGTGCCAGCAGTACGGCAGGGGACGCCCGTGGCTACACCTTC,CASSTAGDARGYTF
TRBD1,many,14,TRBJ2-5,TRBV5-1,TGCGCCAGCAGCTCACAGGGGGCAGGGGAGACCCAGTACTTC,CASSSQGAGETQYF
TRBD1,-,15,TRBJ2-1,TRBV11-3,TGTGCCAGCAGCCCTGTCAGGGGGCGATACAATGAGCAGTTCTTC,CASSPVRGRYNEQFF
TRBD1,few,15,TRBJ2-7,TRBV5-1,TGCGCCAGCAGCCAAGGGACAGGGAAGTCCTACGAGCAGTACTTC,CASSQGTGKSYEQYF